Sequencing of this T cell receptor (beta chain) was carried out in a study of cytomegalovirus exposure and HLA in healthy donors. CDR1 GTSNPN and CDR2 SVGIG come from the germline V gene (reference sequence). V lost 1 base and J lost 1; bases outside the gene matches: 9. This CDR3 has 16 amino acids. PCR primers comprised 60 Vbeta and 13 Jbeta primers. Clones were read by immunoSEQ multiplex PCR, and TCRdb kept only the in-frame ones, dropping some. The data show 140,000 to 150,000 clones, roughly four fifths seen once. Sequencing input: PBMCs. The sequence came from a woman aged 55-69 years in good health and CMV-seropositive. This sequence joins TRBV30 and TRBJ1-1; 7 nucleotides agree with TRBD1. CDR3 sequence reads: CAWSDRRDSWNTEAFF. In nucleotides, the CDR3 is TGTGCCTGGAGTGATAGGAGGGACAGCTGGAACACTGAAGCTTTCTTT.